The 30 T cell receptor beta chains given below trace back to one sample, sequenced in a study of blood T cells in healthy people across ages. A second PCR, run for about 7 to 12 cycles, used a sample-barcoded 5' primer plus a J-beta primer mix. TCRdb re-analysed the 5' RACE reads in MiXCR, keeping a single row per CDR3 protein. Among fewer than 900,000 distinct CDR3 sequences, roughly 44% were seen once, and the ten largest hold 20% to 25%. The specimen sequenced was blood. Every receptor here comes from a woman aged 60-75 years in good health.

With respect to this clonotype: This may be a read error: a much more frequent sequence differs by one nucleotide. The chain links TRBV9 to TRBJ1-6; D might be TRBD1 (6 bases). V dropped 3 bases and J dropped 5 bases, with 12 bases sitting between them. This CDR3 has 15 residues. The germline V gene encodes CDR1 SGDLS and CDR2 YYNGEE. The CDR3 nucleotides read TGTGCCAGCAGCGACACGGGACAAGATAATTCACCCCTCCACTTT. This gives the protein CASSDTGQDNSPLHF.

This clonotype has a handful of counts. The CDR3 DNA sequence: TGTGCCACCAAGGACAGCGGCGGCTACACCTTC. Translated: CATKDSGGYTF. The V call is TRBV18, the J call TRBJ1-2; D is perhaps TRBD1 (6 bases). Germline values: CDR1 KGHSH, CDR2 LQKENI. This CDR3 spans 11 amino acids. Trimming took 10 bases from V and 8 from J, leaving 14 bases between them.

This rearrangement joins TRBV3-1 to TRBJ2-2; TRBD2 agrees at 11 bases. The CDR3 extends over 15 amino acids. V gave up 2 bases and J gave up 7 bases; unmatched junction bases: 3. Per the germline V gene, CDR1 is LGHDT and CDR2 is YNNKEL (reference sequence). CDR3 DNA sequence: TGTGCCAGCAGCCAACGGGGACTAGCGGTCGGGGAGCTGTTTTTT. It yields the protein CASSQRGLAVGELFF. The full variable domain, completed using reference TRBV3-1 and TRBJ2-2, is DTAVSQTPKYLVTQMGNDKSIKCEQNLGHDTMYWYKQDSKKFLKIMFSYNNKELIINETVPNRFSPKSPDKAHLNLHINSLELGDSAVYFCASSQRGLAVGELFFGEGSRLTVL.

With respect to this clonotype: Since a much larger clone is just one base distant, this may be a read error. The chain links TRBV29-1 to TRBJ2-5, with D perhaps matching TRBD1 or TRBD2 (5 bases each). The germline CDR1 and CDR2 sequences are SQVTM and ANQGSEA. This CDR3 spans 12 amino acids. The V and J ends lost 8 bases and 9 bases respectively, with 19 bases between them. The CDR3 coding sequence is TGCAGCTCCACGGACATCTCGGAGGCCCAGTACTTC. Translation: CSSTDISEAQYF.

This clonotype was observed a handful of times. The CDR3 reads CASSRRRTSTDTQYF. DNA for the CDR3: TGTGCCAGCAGTCGTAGGCGGACTAGCACAGATACGCAGTATTTT. The chain is built from TRBV2 and TRBJ2-3, with D tentatively TRBD2 (5 bases). The germline V and J ends were trimmed by 5 bases and 0 bases, with 12 bases remaining between them. This CDR3 region has 15 residues. Germline-derived CDR1 and CDR2 are SNHLY and FYNNEI.

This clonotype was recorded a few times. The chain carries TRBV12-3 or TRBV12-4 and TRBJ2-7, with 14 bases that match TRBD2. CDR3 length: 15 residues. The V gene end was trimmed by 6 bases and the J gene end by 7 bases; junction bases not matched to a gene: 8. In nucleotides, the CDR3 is TGTGCCAGCAGCCTGTCGGGACTAGCGGGGGAAGAGCAGTACTTC. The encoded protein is CASSLSGLAGEEQYF.

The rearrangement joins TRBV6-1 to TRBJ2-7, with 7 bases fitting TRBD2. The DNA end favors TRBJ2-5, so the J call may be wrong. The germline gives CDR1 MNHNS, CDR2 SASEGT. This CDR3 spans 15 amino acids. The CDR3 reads CASSEAPSGGETQYF. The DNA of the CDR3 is TGTGCCAGCAGTGAAGCCCCTAGCGGAGGGGAGACCCAGTACTTC.

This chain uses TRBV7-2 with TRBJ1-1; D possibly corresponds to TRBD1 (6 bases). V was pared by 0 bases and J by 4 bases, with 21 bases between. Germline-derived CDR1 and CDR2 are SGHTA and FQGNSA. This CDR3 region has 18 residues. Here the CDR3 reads CASSLALGWGASGTEAFF. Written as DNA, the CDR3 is TGTGCCAGCAGCTTAGCTCTCGGGTGGGGGGCGAGTGGCACTGAAGCTTTCTTT. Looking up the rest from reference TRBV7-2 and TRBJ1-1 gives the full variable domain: GAGVSQSPSNKVTEKGKDVELRCDPISGHTALYWYRQSLGQGLEFLIYFQGNSAPDKSGLPSDRFSAERTGGSVSTLTIQRTQQEDSAVYLCASSLALGWGASGTEAFFGQGTRLTVV.

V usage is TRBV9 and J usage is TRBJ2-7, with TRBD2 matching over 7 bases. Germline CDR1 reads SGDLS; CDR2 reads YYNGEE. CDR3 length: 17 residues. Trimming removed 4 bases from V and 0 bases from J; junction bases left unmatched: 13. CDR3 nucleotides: TGTGCCAGCAGCCCCACTGGGAGGGTAGCGAGCTCCTACGAGCAGTACTTC. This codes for CASSPTGRVASSYEQYF.

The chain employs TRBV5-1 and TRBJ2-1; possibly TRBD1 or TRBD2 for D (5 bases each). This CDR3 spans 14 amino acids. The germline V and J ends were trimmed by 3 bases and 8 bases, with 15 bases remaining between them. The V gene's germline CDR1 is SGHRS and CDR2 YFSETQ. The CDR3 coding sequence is TGCGCCAGCAGCTGGGCCGGGGCCGGGGATGAGCAGTTCTTC. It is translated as CASSWAGAGDEQFF.

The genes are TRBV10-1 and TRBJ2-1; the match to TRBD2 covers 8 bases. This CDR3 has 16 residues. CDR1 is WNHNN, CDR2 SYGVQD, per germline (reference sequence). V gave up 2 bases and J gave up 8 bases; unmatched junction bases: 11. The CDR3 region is CASSERASGGKDEQFF. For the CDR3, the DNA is TGCGCCAGCAGTGAGCGGGCCAGCGGGGGCAAGGATGAGCAGTTCTTC.

CDR3 DNA sequence: TGTGCCAGCAGCCCCGGACGCGGGGATACGCAGTATTTT. Encoded protein: CASSPGRGDTQYF. This chain joins TRBV4-2 and TRBJ2-3, with D possibly being TRBD2 (5 bases). Trimming took off 4 bases at V and 6 bases at J, with 11 bases between the two ends. The CDR3 spans 13 residues. The germline V gene has CDR1 LGHNA and CDR2 YNFKEQ.

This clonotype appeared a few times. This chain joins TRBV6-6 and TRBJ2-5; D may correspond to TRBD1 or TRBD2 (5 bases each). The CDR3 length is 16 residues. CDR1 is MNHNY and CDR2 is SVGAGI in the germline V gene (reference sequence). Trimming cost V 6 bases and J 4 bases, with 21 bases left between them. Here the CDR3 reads CASRYTGGSNRETQYF. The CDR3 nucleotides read TGTGCCAGCAGATATACTGGGGGATCGAACCGAGAGACCCAGTACTTC.

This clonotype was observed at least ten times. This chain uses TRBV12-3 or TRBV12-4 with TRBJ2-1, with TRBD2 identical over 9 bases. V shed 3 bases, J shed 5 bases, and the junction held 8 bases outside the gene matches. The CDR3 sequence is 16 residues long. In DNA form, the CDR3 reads TGTGCCAGCAGTTTTACCTTAGCGGGGGCCAACAATGAGCAGTTCTTC. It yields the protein CASSFTLAGANNEQFF.

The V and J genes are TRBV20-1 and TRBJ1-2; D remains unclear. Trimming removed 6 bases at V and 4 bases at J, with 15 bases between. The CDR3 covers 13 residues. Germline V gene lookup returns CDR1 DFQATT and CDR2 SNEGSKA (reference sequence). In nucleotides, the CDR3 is TGCAGTGCCCCTAGGGATTATAGCTATGGCTACACCTTC. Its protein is CSAPRDYSYGYTF.

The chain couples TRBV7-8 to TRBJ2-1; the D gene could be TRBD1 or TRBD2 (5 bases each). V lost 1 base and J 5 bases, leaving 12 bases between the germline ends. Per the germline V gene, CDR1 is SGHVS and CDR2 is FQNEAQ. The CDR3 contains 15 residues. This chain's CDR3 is CASSLDVGAHNEQFF. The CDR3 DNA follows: TGTGCCAGCAGCTTAGACGTCGGGGCCCACAATGAGCAGTTCTTC.

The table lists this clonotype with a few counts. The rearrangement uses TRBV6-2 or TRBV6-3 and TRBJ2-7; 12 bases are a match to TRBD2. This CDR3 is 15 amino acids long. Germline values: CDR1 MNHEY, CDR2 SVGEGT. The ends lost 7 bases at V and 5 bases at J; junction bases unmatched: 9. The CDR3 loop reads CASTQTSGSINEQYF. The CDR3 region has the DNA TGTGCCAGCACCCAGACTAGCGGGAGCATCAACGAGCAGTACTTC.

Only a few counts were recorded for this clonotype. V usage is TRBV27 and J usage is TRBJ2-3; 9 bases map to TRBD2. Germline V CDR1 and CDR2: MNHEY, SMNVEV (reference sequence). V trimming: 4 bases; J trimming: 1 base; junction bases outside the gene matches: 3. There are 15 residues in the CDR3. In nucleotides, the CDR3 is TGTGCCAGCAGTTCCATAGCGGGAGGCACAGATACGCAGTATTTT. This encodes CASSSIAGGTDTQYF.

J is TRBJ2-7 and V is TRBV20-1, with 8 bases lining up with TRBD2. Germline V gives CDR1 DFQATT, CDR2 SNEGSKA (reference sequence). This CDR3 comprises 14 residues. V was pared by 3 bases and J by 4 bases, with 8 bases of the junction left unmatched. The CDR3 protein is CSARGSGGRYEQYF. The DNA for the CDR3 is TGCAGTGCTAGGGGAAGCGGGGGACGGTACGAGCAGTACTTC.

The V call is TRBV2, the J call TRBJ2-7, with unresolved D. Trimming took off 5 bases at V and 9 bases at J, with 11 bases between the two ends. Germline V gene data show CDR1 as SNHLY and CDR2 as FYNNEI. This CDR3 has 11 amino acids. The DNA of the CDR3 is TGTGCCAGCAGTTCAGGAGCTCTGCAGTACTTC. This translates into CASSSGALQYF.

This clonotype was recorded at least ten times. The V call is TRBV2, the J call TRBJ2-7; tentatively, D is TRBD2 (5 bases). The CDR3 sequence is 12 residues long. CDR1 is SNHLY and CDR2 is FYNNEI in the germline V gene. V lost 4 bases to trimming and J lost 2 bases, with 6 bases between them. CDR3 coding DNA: TGTGCCAGCAGTGGGGAGCCCTACGAGCAGTACTTC. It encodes CASSGEPYEQYF.

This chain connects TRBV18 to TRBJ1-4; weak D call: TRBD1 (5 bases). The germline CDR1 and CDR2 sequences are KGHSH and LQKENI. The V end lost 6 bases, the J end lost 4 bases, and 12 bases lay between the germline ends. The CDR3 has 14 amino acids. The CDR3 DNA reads TGTGCCAGCTCTACAGACAGCGTTAATGAAAAACTGTTTTTT. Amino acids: CASSTDSVNEKLFF. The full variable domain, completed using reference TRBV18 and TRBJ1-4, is NAGVMQNPRHLVRRRGQEARLRCSPMKGHSHVYWYRQLPEEGLKFMVYLQKENIIDESGMPKERFSAEFPKEGPSILRIQQVVRGDSAAYFCASSTDSVNEKLFFGSGTQLSVL.

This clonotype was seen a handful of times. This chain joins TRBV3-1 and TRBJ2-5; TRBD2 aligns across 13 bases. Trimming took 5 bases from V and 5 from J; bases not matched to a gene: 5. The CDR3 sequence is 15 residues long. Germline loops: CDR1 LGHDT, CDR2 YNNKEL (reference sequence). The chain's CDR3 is CASSALAGGPETQYF. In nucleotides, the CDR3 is TGTGCCAGCAGCGCACTAGCGGGGGGGCCGGAGACCCAGTACTTC.

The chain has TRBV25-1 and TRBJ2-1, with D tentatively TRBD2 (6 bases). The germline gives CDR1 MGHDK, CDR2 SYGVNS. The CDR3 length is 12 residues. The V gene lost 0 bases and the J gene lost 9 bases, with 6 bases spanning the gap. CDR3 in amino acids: CASSEYGGEQFF. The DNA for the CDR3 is TGTGCCAGCAGTGAATACGGGGGTGAGCAGTTCTTC.

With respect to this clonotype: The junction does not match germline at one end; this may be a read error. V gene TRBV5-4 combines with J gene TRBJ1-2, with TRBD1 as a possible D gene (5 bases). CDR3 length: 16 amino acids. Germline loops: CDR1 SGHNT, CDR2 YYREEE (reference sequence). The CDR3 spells CACSWEERARGDGYTF. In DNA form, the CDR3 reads TGTGCCTGCAGCTGGGAGGAAAGGGCGAGGGGTGATGGCTACACCTTC.

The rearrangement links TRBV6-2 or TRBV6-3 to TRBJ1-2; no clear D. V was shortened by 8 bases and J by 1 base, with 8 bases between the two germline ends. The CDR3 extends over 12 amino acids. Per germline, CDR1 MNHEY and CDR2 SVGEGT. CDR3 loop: CASEDYNYGYTF. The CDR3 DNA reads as TGTGCCAGCGAAGATTATAACTATGGCTACACCTTC.

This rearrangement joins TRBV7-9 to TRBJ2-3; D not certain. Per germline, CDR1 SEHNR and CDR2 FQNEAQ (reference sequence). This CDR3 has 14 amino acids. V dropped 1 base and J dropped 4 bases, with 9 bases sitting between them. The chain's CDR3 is CASSLGVGPDTQYF. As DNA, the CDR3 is TGTGCCAGCAGCTTAGGAGTCGGCCCAGATACGCAGTATTTT.

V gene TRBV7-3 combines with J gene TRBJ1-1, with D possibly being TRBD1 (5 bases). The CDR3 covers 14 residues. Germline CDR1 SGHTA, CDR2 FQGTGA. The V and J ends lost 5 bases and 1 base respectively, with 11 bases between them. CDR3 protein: CASSPGPSNTEAFF. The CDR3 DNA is TGTGCCAGCAGCCCGGGACCTTCGAACACTGAAGCTTTCTTT.

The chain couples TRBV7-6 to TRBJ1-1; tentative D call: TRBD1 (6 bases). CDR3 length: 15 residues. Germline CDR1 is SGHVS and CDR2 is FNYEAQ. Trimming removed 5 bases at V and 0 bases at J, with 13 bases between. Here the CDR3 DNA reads TGTGCCAGCAGCCCCGAACCAGGGGTGAACACTGAAGCTTTCTTT. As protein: CASSPEPGVNTEAFF.

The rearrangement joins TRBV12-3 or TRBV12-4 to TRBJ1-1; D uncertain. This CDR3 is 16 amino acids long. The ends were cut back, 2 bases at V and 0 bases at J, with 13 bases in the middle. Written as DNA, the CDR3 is TGTGCCAGCAGTTTACGGTGGTCGGACGTGAACACTGAAGCTTTCTTT. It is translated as CASSLRWSDVNTEAFF.